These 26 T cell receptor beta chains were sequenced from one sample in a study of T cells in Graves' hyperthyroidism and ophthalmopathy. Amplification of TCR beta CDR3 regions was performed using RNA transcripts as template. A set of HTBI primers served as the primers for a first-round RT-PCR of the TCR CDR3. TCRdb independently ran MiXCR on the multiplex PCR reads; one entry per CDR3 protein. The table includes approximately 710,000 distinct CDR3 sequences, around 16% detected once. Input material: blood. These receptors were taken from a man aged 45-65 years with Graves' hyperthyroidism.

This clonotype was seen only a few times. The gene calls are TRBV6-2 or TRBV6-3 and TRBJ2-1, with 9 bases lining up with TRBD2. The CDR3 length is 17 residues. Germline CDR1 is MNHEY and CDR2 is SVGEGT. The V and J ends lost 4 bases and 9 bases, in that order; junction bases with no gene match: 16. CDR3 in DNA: TGTGCCAGCAGTTCTCGGTTAGCGGGAGTCGGGTGGGGTGAGCAGTTCTTC. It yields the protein CASSSRLAGVGWGEQFF.

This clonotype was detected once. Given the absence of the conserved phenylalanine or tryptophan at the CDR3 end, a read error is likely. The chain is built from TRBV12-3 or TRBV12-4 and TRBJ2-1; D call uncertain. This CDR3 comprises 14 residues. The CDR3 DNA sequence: TGTGTCAGCAGTTTACGGTTCAGTCCTCCTGAGCAGTTCTCC. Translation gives CVSSLRFSPPEQFS.

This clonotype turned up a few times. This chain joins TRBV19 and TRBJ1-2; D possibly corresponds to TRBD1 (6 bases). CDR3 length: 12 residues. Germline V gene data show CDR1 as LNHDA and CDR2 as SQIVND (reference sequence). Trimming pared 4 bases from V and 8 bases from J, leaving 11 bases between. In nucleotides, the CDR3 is TGTGCCAGTAGTAGGGGGCTGAGCGGCTACACCTTC. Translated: CASSRGLSGYTF.

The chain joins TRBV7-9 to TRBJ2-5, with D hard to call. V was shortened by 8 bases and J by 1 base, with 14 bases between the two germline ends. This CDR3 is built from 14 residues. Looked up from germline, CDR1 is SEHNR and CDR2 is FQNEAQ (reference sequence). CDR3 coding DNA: TGTGCCAGCGGGTTAGCCCAAGTCCAAGAGACCCAGTACTTC. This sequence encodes CASGLAQVQETQYF. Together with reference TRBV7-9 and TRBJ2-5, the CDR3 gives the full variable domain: DTGVSQNPRHKITKRGQNVTFRCDPISEHNRLYWYRQTLGQGPEFLTYFQNEAQLEKSRLLSDRFSAERPKGSFSTLEIQRTEQGDSAMYLCASGLAQVQETQYFGPGTRLLVL.

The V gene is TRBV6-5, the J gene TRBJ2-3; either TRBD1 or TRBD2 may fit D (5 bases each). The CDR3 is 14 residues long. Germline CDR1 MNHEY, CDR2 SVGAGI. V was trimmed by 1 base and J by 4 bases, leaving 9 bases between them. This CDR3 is CASSYWRGADTQYF. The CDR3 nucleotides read TGTGCCAGCAGTTACTGGAGAGGGGCAGATACGCAGTATTTT.

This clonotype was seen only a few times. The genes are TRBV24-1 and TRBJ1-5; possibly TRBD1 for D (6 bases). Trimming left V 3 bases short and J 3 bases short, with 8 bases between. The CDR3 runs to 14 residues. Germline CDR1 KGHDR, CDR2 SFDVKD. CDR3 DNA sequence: TGTGCCACCAGTGATAACAGGGACAATCAGCCCCAGCATTTT. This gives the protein CATSDNRDNQPQHF.

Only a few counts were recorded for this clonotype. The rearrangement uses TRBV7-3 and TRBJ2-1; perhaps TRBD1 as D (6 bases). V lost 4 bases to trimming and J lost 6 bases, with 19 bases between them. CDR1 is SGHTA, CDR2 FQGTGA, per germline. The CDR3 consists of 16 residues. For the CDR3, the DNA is TGTGCCAGCAGCTCAACCTCCATCGGGACATCCAATGAGCAGTTCTTC. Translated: CASSSTSIGTSNEQFF.

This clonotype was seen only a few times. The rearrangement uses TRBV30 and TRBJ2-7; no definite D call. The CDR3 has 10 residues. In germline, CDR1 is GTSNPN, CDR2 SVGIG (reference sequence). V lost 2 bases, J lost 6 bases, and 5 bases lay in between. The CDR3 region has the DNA TGTGCCTGGAGTCTGGGCGAGCAGTACTTC. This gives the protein CAWSLGEQYF. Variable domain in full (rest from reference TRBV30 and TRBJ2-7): SQTIHQWPATLVQPVGSPLSLECTVEGTSNPNLYWYRQAAGRGLQLLFYSVGIGQISSEVPQNLSASRPQDRQFILSSKKLLLSDSGFYLCAWSLGEQYFGPGTRLTVT.

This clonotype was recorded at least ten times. For the CDR3, the DNA is TGTGCCAGCAGTTTAGGGACCCCCGTTTGGGGCTACGAGCAGTACTTC. Translated, it gives CASSLGTPVWGYEQYF. The genes are TRBV28 and TRBJ2-7, with D perhaps being TRBD1 or TRBD2 (5 bases each). V lost 2 bases and J lost 3, with 17 bases in between. Germline CDR1 MDHEN, CDR2 SYDVKM. The CDR3 loop spans 16 amino acids.

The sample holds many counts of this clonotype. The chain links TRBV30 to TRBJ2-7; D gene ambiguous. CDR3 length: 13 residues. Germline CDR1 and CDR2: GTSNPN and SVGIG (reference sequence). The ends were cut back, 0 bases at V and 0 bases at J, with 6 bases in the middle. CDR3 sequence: CAWSVRSSYEQYF. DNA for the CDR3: TGTGCCTGGAGTGTAAGAAGCTCCTACGAGCAGTACTTC.

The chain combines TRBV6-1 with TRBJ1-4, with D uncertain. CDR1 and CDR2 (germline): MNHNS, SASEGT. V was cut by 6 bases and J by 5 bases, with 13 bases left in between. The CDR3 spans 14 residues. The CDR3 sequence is CASSGQTFNEKLFF. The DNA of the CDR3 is TGTGCCAGCAGCGGGCAAACTTTCAATGAAAAACTGTTTTTT.

This chain's CDR3 is CASSQDPTGLNTEAFF. The CDR3 DNA follows: TGCGCCAGCAGCCAAGATCCGACAGGGTTGAACACTGAAGCTTTCTTT. This chain uses TRBV4-1 with TRBJ1-1; 7 bases match TRBD1. The CDR3 is made up of 16 amino acids. Germline assignment: CDR1 MGHRA and CDR2 YSYEKL. Unmatched junction bases numbered 4, after V lost 0 bases and J lost 0 bases.

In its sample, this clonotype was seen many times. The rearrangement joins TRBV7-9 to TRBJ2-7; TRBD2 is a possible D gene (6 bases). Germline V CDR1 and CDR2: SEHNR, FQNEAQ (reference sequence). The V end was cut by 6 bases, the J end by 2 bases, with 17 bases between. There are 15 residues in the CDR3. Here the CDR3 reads CASSGRRDGAYEQYF. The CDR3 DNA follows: TGTGCCAGCAGTGGACGGCGGGACGGCGCCTACGAGCAGTACTTC.

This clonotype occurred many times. The CDR3 bases are TGTGCCAGCAGCTTAGTTAGGGACAGCCTCTACGAGCAGTACTTC. Protein sequence: CASSLVRDSLYEQYF. J is TRBJ2-7 and V is TRBV11-2, with TRBD1 identical over 7 bases. Germline V gene lookup returns CDR1 SGHAT and CDR2 FQNNGV. The CDR3 is 15 residues long. The junction had 6 bases not matched to a gene; V was cut back by 1 base and J by 3 bases.

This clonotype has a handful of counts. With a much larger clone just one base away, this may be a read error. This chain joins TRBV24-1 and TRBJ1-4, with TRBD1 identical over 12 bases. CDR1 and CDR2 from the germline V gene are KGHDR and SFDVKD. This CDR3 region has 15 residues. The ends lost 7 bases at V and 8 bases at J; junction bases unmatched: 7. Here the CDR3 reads CATREGQGAGEKLFF. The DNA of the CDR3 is TGTGCCACCAGGGAGGGACAGGGGGCCGGCGAAAAACTGTTTTTT.

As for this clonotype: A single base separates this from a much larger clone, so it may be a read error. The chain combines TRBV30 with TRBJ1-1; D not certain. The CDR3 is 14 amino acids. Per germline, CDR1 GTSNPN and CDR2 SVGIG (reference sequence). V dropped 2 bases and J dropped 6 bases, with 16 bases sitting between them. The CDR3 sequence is CAWSRSDHRAEAFF. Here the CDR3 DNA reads TGTGCCTGGAGTCGGTCCGATCATCGGGCTGAAGCTTTCTTT.

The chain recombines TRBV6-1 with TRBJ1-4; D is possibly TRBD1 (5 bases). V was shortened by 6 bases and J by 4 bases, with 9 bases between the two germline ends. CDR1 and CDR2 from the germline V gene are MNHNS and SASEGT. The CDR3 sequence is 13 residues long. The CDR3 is CASSRDLNEKLFF. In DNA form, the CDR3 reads TGTGCCAGCAGCCGGGACCTTAATGAAAAACTGTTTTTT.

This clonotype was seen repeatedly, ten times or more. The CDR3 coding sequence is TGTGCCAGCAGCACCCCGACACGGGAGCAGTACTTC. Translation gives CASSTPTREQYF. This chain joins TRBV11-2 and TRBJ2-7, with no clear D. The CDR3 sequence is 12 residues long. V lost 5 bases and J 7 bases, leaving 12 bases between the germline ends. The germline gives CDR1 SGHAT, CDR2 FQNNGV.

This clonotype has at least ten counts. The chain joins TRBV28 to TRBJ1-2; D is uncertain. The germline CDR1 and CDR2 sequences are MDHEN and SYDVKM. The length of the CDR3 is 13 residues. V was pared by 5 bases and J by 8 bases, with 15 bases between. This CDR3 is CASSRSEIGGYTF. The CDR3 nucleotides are TGTGCCAGCAGTCGTTCAGAAATAGGAGGCTACACCTTC.

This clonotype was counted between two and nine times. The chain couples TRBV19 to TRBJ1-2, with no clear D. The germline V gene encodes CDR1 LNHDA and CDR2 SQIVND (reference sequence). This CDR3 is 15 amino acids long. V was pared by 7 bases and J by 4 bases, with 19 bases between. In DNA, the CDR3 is TGTGCCAGTAAAATCTATCACGGCGAGTTCTATGGCTACACCTTC. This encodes CASKIYHGEFYGYTF.

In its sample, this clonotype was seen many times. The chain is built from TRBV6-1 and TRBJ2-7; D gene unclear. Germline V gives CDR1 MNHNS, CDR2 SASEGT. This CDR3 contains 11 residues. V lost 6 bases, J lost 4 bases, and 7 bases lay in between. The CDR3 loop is CASRGTYEQYF. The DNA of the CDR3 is TGTGCCAGCAGAGGTACTTACGAGCAGTACTTC.

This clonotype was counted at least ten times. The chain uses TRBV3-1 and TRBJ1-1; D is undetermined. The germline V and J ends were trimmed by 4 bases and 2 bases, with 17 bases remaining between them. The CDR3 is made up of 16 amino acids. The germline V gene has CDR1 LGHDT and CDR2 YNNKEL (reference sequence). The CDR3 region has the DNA TGTGCCAGCAGCCCCTCCTTCGGATGGGCTAACACTGAAGCTTTCTTT. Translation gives CASSPSFGWANTEAFF.

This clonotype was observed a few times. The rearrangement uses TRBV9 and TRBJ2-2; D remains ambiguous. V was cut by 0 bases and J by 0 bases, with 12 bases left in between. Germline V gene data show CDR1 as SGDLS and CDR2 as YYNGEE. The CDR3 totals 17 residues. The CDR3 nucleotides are TGTGCCAGCAGCGTAGTAATCGGGCCGGCGAACACCGGGGAGCTGTTTTTT. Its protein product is CASSVVIGPANTGELFF.

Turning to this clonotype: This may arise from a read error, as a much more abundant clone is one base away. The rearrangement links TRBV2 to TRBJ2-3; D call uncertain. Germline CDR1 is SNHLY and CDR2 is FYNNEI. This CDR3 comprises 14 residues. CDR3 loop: CTSSERRMADTQYF. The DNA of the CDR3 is TGTACCAGCAGTGAGAGGCGTATGGCAGATACGCAGTATTTT.

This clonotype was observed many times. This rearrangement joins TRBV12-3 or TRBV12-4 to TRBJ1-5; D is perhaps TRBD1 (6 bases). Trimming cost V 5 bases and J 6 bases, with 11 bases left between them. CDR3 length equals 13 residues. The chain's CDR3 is CASSGAGVQPQHF. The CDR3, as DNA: TGTGCCAGCAGTGGGGCAGGGGTTCAGCCCCAGCATTTT.

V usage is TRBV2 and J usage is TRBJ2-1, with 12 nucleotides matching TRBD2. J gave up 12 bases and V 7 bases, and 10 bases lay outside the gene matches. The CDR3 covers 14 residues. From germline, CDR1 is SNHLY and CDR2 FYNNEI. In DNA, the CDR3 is TGTGCCAGCACACCGCTAGCGGGAGGGCCTAGGCAGTTCTTC. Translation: CASTPLAGGPRQFF.